The T cell receptor beta chain under discussion was sequenced for a study of blood T cells in healthy people across ages. With a J-beta primer mix and a sample-barcoded 5' primer, a second PCR ran roughly 6 to 12 cycles. TCRdb re-called the 5' RACE reads through MiXCR, storing one row per CDR3 protein. The sample has under 1,100,000 distinct CDR3 sequences, roughly a quarter seen once. Trimming shortened V by 2 bases and J by 7 bases, and 16 bases separated the two germline ends. Germline-derived CDR1 and CDR2 are MGHRA and YSYEKL. There are 15 residues in the CDR3. Another study also made use of these data, one on T cells of mothers and their children.

Sequencing input: blood. This chain links TRBV4-1 with TRBJ2-3, with D uncertain. The sequence was collected from a girl aged 2 to 9 in good health. The CDR3 DNA follows: TGCGCCAGCAGCCAACTGGCAGGTGCGGTAAATACGCAGTATTTT. Amino acid sequence: CASSQLAGAVNTQYF.